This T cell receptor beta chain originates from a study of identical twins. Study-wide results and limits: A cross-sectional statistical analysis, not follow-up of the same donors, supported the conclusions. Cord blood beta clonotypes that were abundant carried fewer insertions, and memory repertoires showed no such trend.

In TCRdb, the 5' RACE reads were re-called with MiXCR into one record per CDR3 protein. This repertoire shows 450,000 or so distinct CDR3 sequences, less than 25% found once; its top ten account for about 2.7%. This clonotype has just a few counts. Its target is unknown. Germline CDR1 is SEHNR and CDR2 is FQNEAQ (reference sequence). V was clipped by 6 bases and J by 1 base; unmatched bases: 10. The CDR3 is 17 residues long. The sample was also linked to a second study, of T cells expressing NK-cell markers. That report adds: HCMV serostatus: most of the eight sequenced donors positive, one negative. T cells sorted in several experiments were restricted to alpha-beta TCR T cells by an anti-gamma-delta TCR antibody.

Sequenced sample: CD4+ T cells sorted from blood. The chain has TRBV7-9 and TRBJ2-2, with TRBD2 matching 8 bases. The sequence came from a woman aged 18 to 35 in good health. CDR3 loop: CASRMSGLVGNTGELFF. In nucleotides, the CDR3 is TGTGCCAGCAGGATGTCGGGACTAGTGGGGAACACCGGGGAGCTGTTTTTT.